This TCR beta chain comes out of a study of Graves' ophthalmopathy and Graves' hyperthyroidism. Looked up from germline, CDR1 is SNHLY and CDR2 is FYNNEI. The CDR3 extends over 15 amino acids. Between the trimmed V and J ends, which lost 6 bases and 0 bases, there was a span of 14 bases. RNA served as the template for amplifying TCR beta CDR3 regions. The workflow started with a first-round RT-PCR run with HTBI primers and then moved on to a second-round multiplex PCR. A single record per CDR3 protein comes from TCRdb applying MiXCR to the multiplex PCR reads. This table has over 650,000 distinct CDR3 sequences, just over 40% appearing once.

The sequence derives from an adult man with Graves' ophthalmopathy. The chain has TRBV2 and TRBJ1-1, with D perhaps matching TRBD1 (6 bases). Sequencing was done on a sample of peripheral blood. CDR3 nucleotide sequence: TGTGCCAGCAGCAAAGGACAGTTAATGAACACTGAAGCTTTCTTT. This codes for CASSKGQLMNTEAFF.